This T cell receptor beta chain derives from a study of T cell responses to AZD1222 COVID-19 vaccine (dated by TCRdb to about 2021). Regarding the research as a whole: AZD1222 recipients whose second dose came at about 4 weeks and those whose second dose came at about 12 weeks were combined into one group, since spike-specific TCR depth and breadth did not differ between the two schedules. Trial participants were enrolled by age into 18-55, 56-69 and 70-plus year subgroups, with roughly 160, 29 and 62 TCR-sequenced participants respectively. A total of approximately 230 trial participants underwent TCR sequencing, of whom around 200 received two doses of AZD1222 and about 26 received two doses of the MenACWY control vaccine. What the research found in general, with its limitations: Because no day 14 peak-response samples were available, repertoires were characterized only after the peak T cell response. Reportedly, almost half of the unique spike-specific TCRs recognized epitopes lying outside the regions that are mutated in the B.1.351 and B.1.1.7 variants. The whole spike protein was spanned by vaccine-associated CD4 TCRs, and dominant responses were seen in regions 160-218 and 743-854. Participants were mostly white British and included more females than males, and it was suggested by the authors that clonal diversity may have been underestimated. Conclusions about previously exposed vaccinees were limited because only a handful of AZD1222 recipients were SARS-CoV-2 seropositive at baseline. A significant rise in spike-specific TCR breadth and depth was observed after two AZD1222 doses relative to day 0 and relative to MenACWY recipients. The 56-69-year group was small, and its depth increase did not reach significance, likely because of low power.

The germline V gene encodes CDR1 LGHDT and CDR2 YNNKEL (reference sequence). A distance of 17 bases separates the germline ends of V and J, which lose 0 bases and 2 bases respectively. Spanning cysteine to phenylalanine, the CDR3 consists of 18 amino acids. The entry retains the CDR3 DNA only, 54 bases that are in frame from base 1. In the paper's terms, the time point label means: baseline before first vaccination. The vaccinee samples were drawn from two UK trials, COV001 and COV002, one of which was a single-blind randomized controlled phase 2/3 trial testing AZD1222 (ChAdOx1 nCoV-19) in healthy adults. For TCRbeta chain sequencing, PBMC samples were collected from trial participants at day 0 and at day 28 after the second dose. The CDR3 regions of human TCRbeta chains were analyzed by immunosequencing. Under the source paper's analysis protocol: Repertoire TCRs were checked for matches against a reference library of SARS-CoV-2-specific TCRs that had been generated using the MIRA antigen-specificity platform. Breadth was defined as the fraction of unique TCRs that were SARS-CoV-2-associated. Depth was defined as the fraction of total T cells that were SARS-CoV-2-associated. Using the MIRA data, each spike-specific TCR was assigned both to the spike region to which the TCR was reactive and to a CD4 or CD8 class. Log10-transformed breadth and depth values were compared by one-way ANOVA with Sidak's multiple comparisons tests. TCRdb holds this immuneACCESS table with in-frame rearrangements only. Some clones are missing; in checked studies, unresolved V genes explain under half, and the rest has no known cause. V and J calls and clone size are those listed in that table; D and trimming were worked out from the DNA. This sample is represented by 150,000 or so clones; around 93% of them were singletons. The ten biggest clones cover around 2.5% of the sample.

In regard to this clone: Its cognate antigen has yet to be identified. No much larger clone is present one base from it, and per-base qualities are unavailable.

The receptor chain draws on TRBV3-1 (or the pseudogene TRBV3-2) and TRBJ1-5; a tentative D match to TRBD1 spans 5 bases. The sequences come from peripheral blood, collected on day 0 of AZD1222 vaccination. The clonotype comes from an adult in good health. The CDR3 is CASSQDSGGIVGNQPQHF. In nucleotide form, the sequence is TGTGCCAGCAGCCAAGATTCCGGGGGGATCGTCGGCAATCAGCCCCAGCATTTT.